The sequence of this T cell receptor (beta chain) was determined in a study of beta chain features in type 1 diabetes. The authors reverse transcribed all of the isolated RNA, so sequencing captured expressed TCRB transcripts. Method: immunoSEQ multiplex PCR; TCRdb's copy keeps in-frame clones and lacks some. The sample carries under 450,000 clones, approximately 15% recorded once. This CDR3 is built from 12 residues. V shed 5 bases and J shed 7 bases, with 12 bases lying between them. CDR1 is SGDLS and CDR2 is YYNGEE in the germline V gene. In its sample, this clone was seen a few times. The receptor's source is a young man in good health. The specimen sequenced was naive CD4+ T cells from blood. V gene TRBV9 combines with J gene TRBJ2-5; D uncertain. CDR3 nucleotides: TGTGCCAGCAGGGGTACCACGTTGACCCAGTACTTC. This encodes CASRGTTLTQYF.